A single sample gave rise to the 30 T cell receptor beta chains below, sequenced in a study of blood T cell repertoires in COVID-19. Method: immunoSEQ multiplex PCR; TCRdb's copy keeps in-frame clones and lacks some. The sample consists of about 320,000 clones, about 83% of them appearing once. What was sequenced was peripheral blood. Receptors were obtained from a woman aged 45 to 65 with acute or convalescent COVID-19.

The chain uses TRBV12-3 or TRBV12-4 and TRBJ1-1; D is possibly TRBD1 (5 bases). The V end lost 6 bases, the J end lost 10 bases, and 12 bases lay between the germline ends. The CDR3 has 11 amino acids. The CDR3 DNA follows: TGTGCCAGCAGAAAGGGGATAGTAGCTTTCTTT. Encoded protein: CASRKGIVAFF.

The V call is TRBV5-1, the J call TRBJ2-5, with TRBD2 matching over 9 bases. V was pared by 0 bases and J by 2 bases, with 8 bases of the junction left unmatched. CDR1 is SGHRS and CDR2 is YFSETQ in the germline V gene. This CDR3 contains 17 residues. Written as DNA, the CDR3 is TGCGCCAGCAGCTTGGGGGCAGTAGCGGGAGCACAAGAGACCCAGTACTTC. Amino acid sequence: CASSLGAVAGAQETQYF.

The J gene is TRBJ2-1, the V gene TRBV19; TRBD1 aligns across 10 bases. The trim removed 3 bases at V and 8 bases at J, leaving 4 bases unmatched. This CDR3 is 14 amino acids long. Germline V gene data show CDR1 as LNHDA and CDR2 as SQIVND (reference sequence). The CDR3 region has the DNA TGTGCCAGTAGTATGGGACAGGGGATTCATGAGCAGTTCTTC. Translated: CASSMGQGIHEQFF.

This clone was counted once. The chain uses TRBV7-2 and TRBJ2-1; 7 nucleotides match TRBD1. CDR3 length equals 13 residues. The V segment lost 6 bases and the J segment 2 bases; nucleotides outside the gene matches: 1. CDR1 SGHTA and CDR2 FQGNSA come from the germline V gene. CDR3 residues: CASSGTAYNEQFF. The CDR3, as DNA: TGTGCCAGCAGTGGGACAGCCTACAATGAGCAGTTCTTC. Variable domain in full (rest from reference TRBV7-2 and TRBJ2-1): GAGVSQSPSNKVTEKGKDVELRCDPISGHTALYWYRQSLGQGLEFLIYFQGNSAPDKSGLPSDRFSAERTGGSVSTLTIQRTQQEDSAVYLCASSGTAYNEQFFGPGTRLTVL.

The chain employs TRBV5-4 and TRBJ1-1, with TRBD1 matching over 7 bases. V lost 3 bases, J lost 4 bases, and 6 bases stayed unmatched. In germline, CDR1 is SGHNT, CDR2 YYREEE (reference sequence). The CDR3 has 14 amino acids. As DNA, the CDR3 is TGTGCCAGCAGCTCGGGACAGAAGTTCACTGAAGCTTTCTTT. It yields the protein CASSSGQKFTEAFF.

The chain employs TRBV12-3 or TRBV12-4 and TRBJ2-2; perhaps TRBD1 as D (5 bases). Deletions cut 8 bases from V and 6 bases from J, with 13 bases between. This CDR3 has 13 residues. CDR3 in amino acids: CASGQGGAGELFF. CDR3 nucleotide sequence: TGTGCCAGCGGCCAGGGCGGCGCCGGGGAGCTGTTTTTT.

This clone appeared a few times. The V call is TRBV3-1 (or the pseudogene TRBV3-2), the J call TRBJ1-1, with 7 bases that match TRBD1. The length of the CDR3 is 14 residues. With 3 bases clipped from V and 7 bases from J, the junction kept 8 bases outside the gene matches. In germline, CDR1 is LGHDT, CDR2 YNNKEL (reference sequence). CDR3 residues: CASSQATGWGEAFF. CDR3 in DNA: TGTGCCAGCAGCCAGGCGACAGGGTGGGGTGAAGCTTTCTTT.

The chain has TRBV2 and TRBJ2-1; 7 nucleotides line up with TRBD2. The V gene end was trimmed by 10 bases and the J gene end by 0 bases; junction bases not matched to a gene: 6. This CDR3 is 14 amino acids long. CDR1 is SNHLY and CDR2 is FYNNEI in the germline V gene. CDR3 sequence (DNA): TGTGCCAACCAGGGAGGGAGCTCCTACAATGAGCAGTTCTTC. Translating it yields CANQGGSSYNEQFF.

The chain is built from TRBV7-9 and TRBJ1-5; tentatively, D is TRBD1 (5 bases). The ends were cut back, 4 bases at V and 3 bases at J, with 10 bases in the middle. The CDR3 sequence is 14 residues long. The germline CDR1 and CDR2 sequences are SEHNR and FQNEAQ (reference sequence). The CDR3 DNA reads TGTGCCAGCAGCTCTACAGGCCCCAATCAGCCCCAGCATTTT. Its protein is CASSSTGPNQPQHF.

This clone was recorded a few times. The CDR3 nucleotides read TGTGCCAGCAGCCAACCGGGACAGGGGACTGAAGCTTTCTTT. It specifies CASSQPGQGTEAFF. The chain uses TRBV16 and TRBJ1-1; 10 positions agree with TRBD1. The ends lost 2 bases at V and 5 bases at J; junction bases unmatched: 2. CDR3 length: 14 amino acids. Germline assignment: CDR1 KGHSY and CDR2 FQNENV.

The chain has TRBV5-4 and TRBJ2-1, with D perhaps matching TRBD1 (6 bases). Germline values: CDR1 SGHNT, CDR2 YYREEE (reference sequence). This CDR3 is 15 amino acids long. V dropped 3 bases and J dropped 4 bases, with 14 bases sitting between them. CDR3 in amino acids: CASSSDRQGYNEQFF. The CDR3 DNA follows: TGTGCCAGCAGCTCAGACAGGCAAGGTTACAATGAGCAGTTCTTC.

The rearrangement uses TRBV3-1 (or the pseudogene TRBV3-2) and TRBJ1-5; D is perhaps TRBD1 (6 bases). V was cut by 0 bases and J by 7 bases, with 10 bases left in between. Looked up from germline, CDR1 is LGHDT and CDR2 is YNNKEL (reference sequence). This CDR3 has 14 residues. CDR3 nucleotides: TGTGCCAGCAGCCAAGAAGCACAGGGCCAGCCCCAGCATTTT. Translating gives CASSQEAQGQPQHF.

The gene calls are TRBV29-1 and TRBJ1-2; 9 bases map to TRBD1. CDR3 size: 13 residues. Germline CDR1 reads SQVTM; CDR2 reads ANQGSEA. V gave up 6 bases and J gave up 2 bases; unmatched junction bases: 4. The CDR3 region is CSVRTGDNYGYTF. DNA of the CDR3: TGCAGCGTCCGGACAGGGGACAACTATGGCTACACCTTC. Combining the CDR3 with reference TRBV29-1 and TRBJ1-2 gives the whole variable domain SAVISQKPSRDICQRGTSLTIQCQVDSQVTMMFWYRQQPGQSLTLIATANQGSEATYESGFVIDKFPISRPNLTFSTLTVSNMSPEDSSIYLCSVRTGDNYGYTFGSGTRLTVV.

V usage is TRBV9 and J usage is TRBJ2-7, with TRBD2 matching 8 bases. This CDR3 contains 17 residues. The V and J ends lost 0 bases and 6 bases, in that order; junction bases with no gene match: 14. From germline, CDR1 is SGDLS and CDR2 YYNGEE. In DNA form, the CDR3 reads TGTGCCAGCAGCGTAGCTCCCCCAACGGGAGGGCCGGGCGAGCAGTACTTC. It encodes CASSVAPPTGGPGEQYF.

This chain links TRBV2 with TRBJ1-2; a weak D match, TRBD1 (6 bases). From germline, CDR1 is SNHLY and CDR2 FYNNEI. This CDR3 is built from 15 residues. Trimming stripped 7 bases from V and 5 bases from J, with 20 bases between. Here the CDR3 reads CASMTDGGARYGYTF. The CDR3 coding sequence is TGTGCCAGCATGACGGATGGGGGGGCGAGATATGGCTACACCTTC.

The V gene is TRBV3-1 (or the pseudogene TRBV3-2), the J gene TRBJ1-5, with 8 nucleotides matching TRBD1. CDR1 and CDR2 (germline): LGHDT, YNNKEL (reference sequence). Unmatched junction bases numbered 8, after V lost 3 bases and J lost 4 bases. The length of the CDR3 is 16 residues. The CDR3 reads CASSHLRTGTNQPQHF. The CDR3 DNA is TGTGCCAGCAGCCACCTACGGACAGGGACAAATCAGCCCCAGCATTTT.

This clone was seen only a few times. The V gene is TRBV19, the J gene TRBJ2-4; 7 nucleotides line up with TRBD2. The CDR3 sequence is 14 residues long. With V trimmed by 3 bases and J by 4 bases, 3 bases remained unmatched. Germline CDR1 reads LNHDA; CDR2 reads SQIVND (reference sequence). CDR3 bases: TGTGCCAGTAGTATGGGGACTACTAAAAACATTCAGTACTTC. This gives the protein CASSMGTTKNIQYF.

The chain uses TRBV5-4 and TRBJ2-1; 14 nucleotides line up with TRBD2. This CDR3 is 15 amino acids long. V was clipped by 4 bases and J by 8 bases; unmatched bases: 5. CDR1 SGHNT and CDR2 YYREEE come from the germline V gene (reference sequence). The CDR3 nucleotides read TGTGCCAGCAGCCAACGGACTAGCGGGGGGTATGAGCAGTTCTTC. Its protein is CASSQRTSGGYEQFF.

This chain connects TRBV3-1 (or the pseudogene TRBV3-2) to TRBJ1-1; 8 bases are shared with TRBD1. J lost 11 bases, V lost 5 bases, and 7 bases had no gene match. The CDR3 contains 12 residues. Germline loops: CDR1 LGHDT, CDR2 YNNKEL (reference sequence). The CDR3 DNA follows: TGTGCCAGCAGCTACAAGGACAGGGCGGCTTTCTTT. This sequence encodes CASSYKDRAAFF.

This clone was seen a handful of times. The genes are TRBV7-9 and TRBJ1-1; tentatively, D is TRBD1 (5 bases). The CDR3 length is 13 residues. The germline V and J ends were trimmed by 4 bases and 4 bases, with 10 bases remaining between them. Germline CDR1 SEHNR, CDR2 FQNEAQ (reference sequence). The CDR3 reads CASSSVGATEAFF. The CDR3 nucleotides read TGTGCCAGCAGCTCAGTAGGGGCCACTGAAGCTTTCTTT.

This clone came up a few times. This sequence joins TRBV4-2 and TRBJ2-2; D unresolved. The CDR3 contains 13 residues. Germline V gives CDR1 LGHNA, CDR2 YNFKEQ. V gave up 4 bases and J gave up 4 bases, with 7 bases separating them. CDR3 in DNA: TGTGCCAGCAGCCTCGGTTTCACCGGGGAGCTGTTTTTT. Translated, it gives CASSLGFTGELFF.

This clone has a handful of counts. The rearrangement joins TRBV10-3 to TRBJ2-7; D is perhaps TRBD1 (5 bases). In germline, CDR1 is ENHRY, CDR2 SYGVKD. The CDR3 runs to 15 residues. The V end was cut by 8 bases, the J end by 0 bases, with 17 bases between. The CDR3 DNA follows: TGTGCCATCCGTTTGGGGCAACCCATCTCCTACGAGCAGTACGTC. Protein: CAIRLGQPISYEQYV.

This clone came up a few times. The chain employs TRBV6-6 and TRBJ1-5, with 9 nucleotides matching TRBD1. This CDR3 is built from 17 residues. Unmatched junction bases numbered 15, after V lost 5 bases and J lost 7 bases. The germline V gene encodes CDR1 MNHNY and CDR2 SVGAGI (reference sequence). As DNA, the CDR3 is TGTGCCAGCAGTCTCCAATTACAGGGGGCGCCGGGGCAGCCCCAGCATTTT. It encodes CASSLQLQGAPGQPQHF.

This clone was detected only a few times. Here the CDR3 reads CASSLARASGQETQYF. The CDR3, as DNA: TGTGCCAGCAGCTTGGCTCGAGCTAGCGGTCAAGAGACCCAGTACTTC. The rearrangement links TRBV7-6 to TRBJ2-5; 7 nucleotides match TRBD2. This CDR3 is built from 16 residues. The V and J ends lost 3 bases and 2 bases, in that order; junction bases with no gene match: 9. Germline CDR1 is SGHVS and CDR2 is FNYEAQ.

V usage is TRBV18 and J usage is TRBJ1-1, with D possibly TRBD1 on 5 matching bases. V was clipped by 6 bases and J by 4 bases, with 18 bases between them. The CDR3 is made up of 15 amino acids. Germline V CDR1 and CDR2: KGHSH, LQKENI. The CDR3 spells CASSQSRVSGTEAFF. In DNA form, the CDR3 reads TGTGCCAGCTCCCAAAGCAGGGTCTCGGGCACTGAAGCTTTCTTT.

The chain links TRBV29-1 to TRBJ2-3; 10 positions match TRBD2. V was clipped by 4 bases and J by 7 bases; unmatched bases: 11. Germline V lookup: CDR1 SQVTM, CDR2 ANQGSEA. The CDR3 consists of 15 residues. CDR3 coding DNA: TGCAGCGTTGGATCACTAGCGGGACTCACGAATACGCAGTATTTT. Protein sequence: CSVGSLAGLTNTQYF.

The gene calls are TRBV12-3 or TRBV12-4 and TRBJ1-5; no definite D call. V was trimmed by 7 bases and J by 5 bases, leaving 12 bases between them. There are 13 residues in the CDR3. Here the CDR3 DNA reads TGTGCCAGCAACCGAGACACCGATCAGCCCCAGCATTTT. Translated, it gives CASNRDTDQPQHF.

V gene TRBV9 combines with J gene TRBJ2-7; 10 positions match TRBD2. This CDR3 has 14 amino acids. V lost 4 bases and J lost 9; bases outside the gene matches: 10. Germline lookup yields CDR1 SGDLS and CDR2 YYNGEE. This CDR3 is CASSPPSSGSGQYF. Written as DNA, the CDR3 is TGTGCCAGCAGCCCCCCCTCTAGCGGGAGCGGGCAGTACTTC.

V and J are TRBV6-1 and TRBJ1-4, with D possibly TRBD1 on 5 matching bases. Per the germline V gene, CDR1 is MNHNS and CDR2 is SASEGT. Trimming stripped 1 base from V and 7 bases from J, with 7 bases between. This CDR3 region has 13 residues. The CDR3 spells CASSEGQLEKLFF. Here the CDR3 DNA reads TGTGCCAGCAGTGAAGGACAGCTTGAAAAACTGTTTTTT.

The chain recombines TRBV7-3 with TRBJ2-5, with TRBD2 as a possible D gene (5 bases). The CDR3 loop spans 14 amino acids. CDR1 is SGHTA and CDR2 is FQGTGA in the germline V gene. Trimming removed 3 bases from V and 5 bases from J, with 13 bases in between. Here the CDR3 DNA reads TGTGCCAGCAGCTTGGGCCGCTCGGGGGAGACCCAGTACTTC. Translated: CASSLGRSGETQYF.